This T cell receptor beta chain derives from a study of CD8+ T cells in alopecia areata. In the study overall: In an open-label trial, patients got 5 to 10 mg tofacitinib twice daily. Study results and limitations: Clonality was higher in lesional than normal scalp, especially in alopecia totalis/universalis.

Details on this clone: Its antigen is unidentified.

The CDR3 is 15 amino acids. Between the trimmed V and J ends, which lost 3 bases and 6 bases, there was a span of 14 bases. Germline V gene data show CDR1 as MNHNS and CDR2 as SASEGT. In each case, RNA was isolated and then reverse transcribed into cDNA as the sequencing template. Sequenced by immunoSEQ multiplex PCR; TCRdb stores in-frame clones only, minus some. Of around 300,000 clones in the sample, 60% were seen once. Treatment specified: oral pan-JAK inhibitor, 5-10 mg twice daily. Separation by sorting yielded CD4+ and CD8+ T cells from PBMCs. Sequenced here: CD4+ T cells sorted from blood, sampled around week 52, from a patient treated with tofacitinib. V gene TRBV6-1 combines with J gene TRBJ1-4, with D hard to call. The receptor comes from a human donor with alopecia areata. As DNA, the CDR3 is TGTGCCAGCAGTGATCGGCGGGGAAGAGATGAAAAACTGTTTTTT. Amino acid sequence: CASSDRRGRDEKLFF.